This paragraph reports one T cell receptor beta chain. Repertoires were generated with immunoSEQ multiplex PCR, while TCRdb's copy carries only in-frame clones and drops some. This table holds some 60,000 clones, 70% to 80% found once. This entry is derived from a study of T cell responses to AZD1222 COVID-19 vaccine. The length of the CDR3 is 13 residues. Trimming cost V 10 bases and J 2 bases, with 14 bases left between them. Germline CDR1 LNHDA, CDR2 SQIVND (reference sequence). The chain combines TRBV19 with TRBJ2-5; D may be TRBD1 (6 bases). The sequence derives from an adult who received the AZD1222 COVID-19 vaccine. Here the sequenced sample was peripheral blood, taken 28 days after the second AZD1222 dose. The CDR3 bases are TGTGCCACCGCACTCGGACAGCAAGAGACCCAGTACTTC. Its translation: CATALGQQETQYF.